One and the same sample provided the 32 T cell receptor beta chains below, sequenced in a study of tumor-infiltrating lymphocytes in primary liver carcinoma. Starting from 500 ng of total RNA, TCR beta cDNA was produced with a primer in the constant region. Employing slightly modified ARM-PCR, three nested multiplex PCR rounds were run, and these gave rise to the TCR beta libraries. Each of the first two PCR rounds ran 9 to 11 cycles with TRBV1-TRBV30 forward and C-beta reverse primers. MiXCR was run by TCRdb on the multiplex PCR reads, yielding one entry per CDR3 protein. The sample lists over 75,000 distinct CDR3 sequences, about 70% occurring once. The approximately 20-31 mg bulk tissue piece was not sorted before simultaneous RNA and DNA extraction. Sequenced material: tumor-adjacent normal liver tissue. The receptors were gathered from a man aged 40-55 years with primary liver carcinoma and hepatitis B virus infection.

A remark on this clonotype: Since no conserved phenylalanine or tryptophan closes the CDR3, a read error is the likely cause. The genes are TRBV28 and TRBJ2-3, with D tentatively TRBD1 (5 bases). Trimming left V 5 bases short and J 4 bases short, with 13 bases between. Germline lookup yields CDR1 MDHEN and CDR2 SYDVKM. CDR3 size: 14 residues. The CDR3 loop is CASSTQDGSDTQYL. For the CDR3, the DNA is TGTGCCAGCAGTACACAGGACGGGTCAGATACGCAGTATCTT.

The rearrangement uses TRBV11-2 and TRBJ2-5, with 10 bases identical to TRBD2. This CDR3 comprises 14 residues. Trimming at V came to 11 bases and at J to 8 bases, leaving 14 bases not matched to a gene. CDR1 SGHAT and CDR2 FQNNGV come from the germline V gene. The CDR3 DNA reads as TGTGCCTGCCAAGCGGGAGGGCCGTCAGATACCCAGTACTTC. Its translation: CACQAGGPSDTQYF.

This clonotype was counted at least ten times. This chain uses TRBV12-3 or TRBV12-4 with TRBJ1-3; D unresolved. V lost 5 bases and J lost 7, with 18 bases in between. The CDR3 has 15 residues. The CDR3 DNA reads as TGTGCCAGCAGTCTCGGACTGATGATCGGGAACACCATATATTTT. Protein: CASSLGLMIGNTIYF.

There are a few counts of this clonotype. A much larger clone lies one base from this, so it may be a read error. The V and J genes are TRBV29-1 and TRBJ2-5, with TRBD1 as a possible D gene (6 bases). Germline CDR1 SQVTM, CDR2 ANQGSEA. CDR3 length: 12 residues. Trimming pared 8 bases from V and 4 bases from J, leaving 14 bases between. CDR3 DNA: TGCAGCTCCAGGACAGAGGCAGAGACCCAGTACTTC. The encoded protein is CSSRTEAETQYF.

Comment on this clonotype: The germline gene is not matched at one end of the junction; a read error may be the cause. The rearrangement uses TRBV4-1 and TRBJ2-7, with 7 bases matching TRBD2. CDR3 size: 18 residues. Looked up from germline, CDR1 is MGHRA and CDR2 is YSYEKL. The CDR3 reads CASSQGNALVGGPGEQYF. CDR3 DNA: TGCGCCAGTAGCCAAGGGAACGCCCTAGTGGGAGGGCCAGGAGAGCAGTACTTC.

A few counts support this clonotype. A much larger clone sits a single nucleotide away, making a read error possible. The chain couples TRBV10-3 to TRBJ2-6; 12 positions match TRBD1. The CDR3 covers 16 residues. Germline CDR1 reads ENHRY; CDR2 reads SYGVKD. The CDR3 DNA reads TGTGCCATCAGCCGGGACAGGGGGCTTGGGGCCAACGTCCCGACTTTC. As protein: CAISRDRGLGANVPTF.

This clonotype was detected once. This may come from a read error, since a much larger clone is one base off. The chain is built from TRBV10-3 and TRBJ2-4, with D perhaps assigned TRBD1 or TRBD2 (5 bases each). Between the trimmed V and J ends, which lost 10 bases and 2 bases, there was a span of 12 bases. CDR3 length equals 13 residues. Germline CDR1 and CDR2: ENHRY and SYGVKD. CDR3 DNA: TGTGCCAACGGGACCCCAACCAAAAACATTCAGTACTTC. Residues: CANGTPTKNIQYF.

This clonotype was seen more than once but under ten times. CDR3 amino acids: CASNSPGSGANVLTF. The CDR3 DNA sequence: TGTGCCAGCAACTCCCCGGGGTCTGGGGCCAACGTCCTGACTTTC. The V and J genes are TRBV28 and TRBJ2-6; perhaps TRBD2 as D (5 bases). Germline loops: CDR1 MDHEN, CDR2 SYDVKM. V lost 7 bases, J lost 1 base, and 11 bases lay in between. The length of the CDR3 is 15 residues.

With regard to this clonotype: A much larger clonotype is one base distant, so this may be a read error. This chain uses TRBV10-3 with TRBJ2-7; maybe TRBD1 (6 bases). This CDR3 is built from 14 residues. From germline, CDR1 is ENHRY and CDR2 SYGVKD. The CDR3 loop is CAISVKGETYEQHF. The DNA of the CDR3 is TGTGCCATCAGTGTGAAGGGGGAGACCTACGAGCAGCACTTC.

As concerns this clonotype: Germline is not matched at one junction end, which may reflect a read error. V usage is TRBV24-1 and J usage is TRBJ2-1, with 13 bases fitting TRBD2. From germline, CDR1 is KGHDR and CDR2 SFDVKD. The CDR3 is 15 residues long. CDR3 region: CTTSDDTSGRDEQFF. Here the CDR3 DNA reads TGTACCACCAGTGATGATACTAGCGGGAGGGATGAGCAGTTCTTC.

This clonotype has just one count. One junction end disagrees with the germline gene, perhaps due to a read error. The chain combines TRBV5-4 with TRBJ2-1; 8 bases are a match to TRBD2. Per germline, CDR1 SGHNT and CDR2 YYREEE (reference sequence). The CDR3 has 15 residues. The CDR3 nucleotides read TGTGCCAGCAGGGATCGATTAGCGGGGTACAATAAGCAGTTCTTC. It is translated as CASRDRLAGYNKQFF.

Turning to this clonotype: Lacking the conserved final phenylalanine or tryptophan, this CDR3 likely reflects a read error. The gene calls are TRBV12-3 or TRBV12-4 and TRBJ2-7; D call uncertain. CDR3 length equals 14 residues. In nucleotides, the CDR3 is TGTGCCATCCTCCAGAGTGGTCGGCGCTACGAACAGTACATC. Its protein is CAILQSGRRYEQYI.

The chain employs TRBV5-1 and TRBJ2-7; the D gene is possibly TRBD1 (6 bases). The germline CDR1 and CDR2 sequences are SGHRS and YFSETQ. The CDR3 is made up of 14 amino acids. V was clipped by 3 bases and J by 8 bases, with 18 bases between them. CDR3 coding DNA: TGCGCCAGCAGCTACGGACAGAGGCCGGTCAAGCAGTACTTC. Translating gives CASSYGQRPVKQYF.

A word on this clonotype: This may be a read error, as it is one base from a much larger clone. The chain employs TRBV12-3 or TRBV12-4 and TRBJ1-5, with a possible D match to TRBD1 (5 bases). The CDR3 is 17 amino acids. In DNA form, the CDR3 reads TGTGCCAGCAGTTCCCAAGGGGCAGTTATGAGCAATCGGCCCCAGCATTTT. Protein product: CASSSQGAVMSNRPQHF.

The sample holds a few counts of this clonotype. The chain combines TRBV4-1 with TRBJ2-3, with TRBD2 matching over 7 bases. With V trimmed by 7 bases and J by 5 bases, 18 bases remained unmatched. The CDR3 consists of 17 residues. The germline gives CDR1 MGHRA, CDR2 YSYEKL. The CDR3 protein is CASNQSIGGSIRDTQYF. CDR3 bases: TGCGCCAGCAACCAGTCAATCGGCGGGAGTATTAGAGATACGCAGTATTTT.

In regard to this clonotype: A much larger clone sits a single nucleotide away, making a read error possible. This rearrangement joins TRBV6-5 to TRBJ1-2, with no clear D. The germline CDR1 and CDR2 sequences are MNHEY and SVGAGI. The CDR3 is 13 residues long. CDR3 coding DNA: TGTGTCAGCAGCCCCCTTTCGGTGGCTGGCTACACCTTC. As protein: CVSSPLSVAGYTF.

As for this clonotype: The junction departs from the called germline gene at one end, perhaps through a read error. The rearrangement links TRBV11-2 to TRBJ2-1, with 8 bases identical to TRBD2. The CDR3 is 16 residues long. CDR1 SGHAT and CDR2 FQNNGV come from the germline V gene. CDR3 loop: CDSSLYIGLAMGGQFF. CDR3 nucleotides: TGTGACAGCAGCTTGTATATCGGACTAGCCATGGGTGGGCAGTTCTTC. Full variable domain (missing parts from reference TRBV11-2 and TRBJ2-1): EAGVAQSPRYKIIEKRQSVAFWCNPISGHATLYWYQQILGQGPKLLIQFQNNGVVDDSQLPKDRFSAERLKGVDSTLKIQPAKLEDSAVYLCDSSLYIGLAMGGQFFGPGTRLTVL.

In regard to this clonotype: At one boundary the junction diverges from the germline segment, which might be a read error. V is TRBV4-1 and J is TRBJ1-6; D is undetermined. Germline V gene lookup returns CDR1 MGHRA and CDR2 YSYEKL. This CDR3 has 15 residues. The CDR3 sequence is CASSQVQGLNLPLHF. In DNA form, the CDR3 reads TGCGCCAGCAGCCAAGTTCAAGGGCTGAATTTACCCCTTCACTTT.

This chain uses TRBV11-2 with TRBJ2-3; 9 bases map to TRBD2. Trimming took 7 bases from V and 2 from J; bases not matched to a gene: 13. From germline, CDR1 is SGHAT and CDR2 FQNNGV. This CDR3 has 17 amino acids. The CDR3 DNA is TGTGCCAGCAACTCTAGCGCTAGCGGGATTAACACAGATACGCAGTATTTT. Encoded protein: CASNSSASGINTDTQYF.

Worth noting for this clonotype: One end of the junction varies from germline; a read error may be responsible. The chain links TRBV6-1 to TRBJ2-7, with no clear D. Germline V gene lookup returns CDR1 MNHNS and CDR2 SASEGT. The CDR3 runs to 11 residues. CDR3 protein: CAGSALYEQCF. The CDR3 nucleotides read TGTGCCGGCAGTGCACTCTACGAGCAGTGCTTC.

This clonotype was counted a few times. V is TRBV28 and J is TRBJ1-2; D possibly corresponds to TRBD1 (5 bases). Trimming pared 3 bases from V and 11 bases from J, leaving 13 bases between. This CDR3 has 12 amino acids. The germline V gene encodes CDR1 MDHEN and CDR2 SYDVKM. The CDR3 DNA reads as TGTGCCAGCAGTTTTATGGGGCTTGGTTACACCTTC. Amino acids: CASSFMGLGYTF.

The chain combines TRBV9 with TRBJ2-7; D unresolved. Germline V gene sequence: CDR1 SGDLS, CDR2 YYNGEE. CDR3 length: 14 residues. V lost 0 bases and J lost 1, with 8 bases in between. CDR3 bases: TGTGCCAGCAGCGTAGGCGGCAGTTCCTACGAGCAGTACTTC. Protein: CASSVGGSSYEQYF.

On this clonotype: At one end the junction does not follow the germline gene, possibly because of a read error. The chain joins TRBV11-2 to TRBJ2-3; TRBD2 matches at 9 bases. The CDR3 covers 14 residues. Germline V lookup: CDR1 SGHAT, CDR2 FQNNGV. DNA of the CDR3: TGTACCAGCAGCTCCGGGACTAGCACAGATACACAGTATTTT. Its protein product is CTSSSGTSTDTQYF.

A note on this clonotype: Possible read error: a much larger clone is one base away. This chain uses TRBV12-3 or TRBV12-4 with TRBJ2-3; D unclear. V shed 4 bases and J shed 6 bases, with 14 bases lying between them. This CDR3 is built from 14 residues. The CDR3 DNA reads TGTGCCAGCAGTTCCCCCCCCTCTAGTGATACGCAGTATTTT. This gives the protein CASSSPPSSDTQYF.

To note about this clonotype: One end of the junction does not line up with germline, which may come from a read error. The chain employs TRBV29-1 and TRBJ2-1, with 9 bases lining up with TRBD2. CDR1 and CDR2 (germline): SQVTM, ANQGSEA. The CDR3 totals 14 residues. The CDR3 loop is CSADGSSGMDEQFF. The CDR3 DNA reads TGCAGCGCTGATGGGTCTAGCGGGATGGATGAGCAATTCTTC.

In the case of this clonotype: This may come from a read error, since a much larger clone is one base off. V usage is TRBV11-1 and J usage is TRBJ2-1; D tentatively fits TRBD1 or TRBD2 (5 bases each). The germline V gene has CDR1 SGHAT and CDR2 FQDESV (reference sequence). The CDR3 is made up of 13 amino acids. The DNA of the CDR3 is TGTGACAGCAGCCTCCGGGGCAACAATGAGCAGTTCTTC. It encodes CDSSLRGNNEQFF. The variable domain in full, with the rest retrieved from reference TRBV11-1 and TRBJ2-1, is EAEVAQSPRYKITEKSQAVAFWCDPISGHATLYWYRQILGQGPELLVQFQDESVVDDSQLPKDRFSAERLKGVDSTLKIQPAELGDSAMYLCDSSLRGNNEQFFGPGTRLTVL.

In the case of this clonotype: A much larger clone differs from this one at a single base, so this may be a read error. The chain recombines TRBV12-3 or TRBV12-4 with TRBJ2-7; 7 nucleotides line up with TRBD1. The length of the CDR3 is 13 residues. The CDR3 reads CARSFTGEGEQYF. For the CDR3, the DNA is TGTGCCAGAAGTTTTACAGGGGAAGGCGAGCAGTACTTC.

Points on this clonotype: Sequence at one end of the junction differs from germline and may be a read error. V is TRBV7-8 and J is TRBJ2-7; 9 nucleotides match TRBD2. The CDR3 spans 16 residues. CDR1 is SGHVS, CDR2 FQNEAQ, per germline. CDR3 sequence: CASSIELAGNSCEQYF. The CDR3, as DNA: TGTGCCAGCAGCATAGAACTAGCGGGTAACTCCTGCGAGCAGTACTTC.

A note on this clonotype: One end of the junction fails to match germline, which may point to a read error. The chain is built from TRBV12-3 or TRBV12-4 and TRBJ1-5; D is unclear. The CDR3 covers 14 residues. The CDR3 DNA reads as TGTGCCAGCAGTCCAACAGTTAGCAATCAGCCCCGGCATTTT. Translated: CASSPTVSNQPRHF.

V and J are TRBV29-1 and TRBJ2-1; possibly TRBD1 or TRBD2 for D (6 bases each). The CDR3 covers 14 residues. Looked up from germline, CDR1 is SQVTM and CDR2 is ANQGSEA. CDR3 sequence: CSVMEQGGYNEQFF. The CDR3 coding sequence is TGCAGTGTTATGGAACAAGGGGGGTACAATGAGCAGTTCTTC.

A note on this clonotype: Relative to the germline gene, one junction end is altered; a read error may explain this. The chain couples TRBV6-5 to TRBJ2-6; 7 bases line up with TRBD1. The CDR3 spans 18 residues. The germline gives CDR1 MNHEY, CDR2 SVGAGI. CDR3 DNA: TGTGCCAGCAGTCTTTGGACAGGAATGAAAACTGGGGCCAACGTCCCGACTTTC. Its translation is CASSLWTGMKTGANVPTF.

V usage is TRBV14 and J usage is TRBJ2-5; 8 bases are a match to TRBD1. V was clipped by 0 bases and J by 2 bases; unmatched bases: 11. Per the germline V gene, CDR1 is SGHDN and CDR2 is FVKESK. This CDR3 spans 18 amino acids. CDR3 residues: CASSQDQVGRGPQETQYF. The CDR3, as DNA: TGTGCCAGCAGCCAAGATCAAGTAGGCAGGGGGCCTCAAGAGACCCAGTACTTC.